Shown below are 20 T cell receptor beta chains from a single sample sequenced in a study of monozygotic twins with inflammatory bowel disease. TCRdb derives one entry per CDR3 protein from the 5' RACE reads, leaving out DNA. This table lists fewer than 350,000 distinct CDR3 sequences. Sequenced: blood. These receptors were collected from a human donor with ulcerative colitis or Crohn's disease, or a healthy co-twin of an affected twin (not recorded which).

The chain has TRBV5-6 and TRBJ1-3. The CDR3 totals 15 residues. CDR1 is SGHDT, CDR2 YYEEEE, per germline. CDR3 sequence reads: CASSLGRYSGNTIYF.

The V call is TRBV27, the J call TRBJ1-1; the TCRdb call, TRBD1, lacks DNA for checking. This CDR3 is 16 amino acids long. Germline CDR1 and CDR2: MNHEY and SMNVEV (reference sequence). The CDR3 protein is CASSHRGIGLNTEAFF.

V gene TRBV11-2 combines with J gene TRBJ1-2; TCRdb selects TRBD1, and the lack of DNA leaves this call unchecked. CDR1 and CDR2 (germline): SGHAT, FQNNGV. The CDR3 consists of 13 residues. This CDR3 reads CASSFPGDYGYTF.

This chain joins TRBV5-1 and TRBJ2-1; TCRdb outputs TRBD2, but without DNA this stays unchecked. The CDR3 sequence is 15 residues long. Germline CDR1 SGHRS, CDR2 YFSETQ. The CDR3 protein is CASSTLAGGTIEQFF.

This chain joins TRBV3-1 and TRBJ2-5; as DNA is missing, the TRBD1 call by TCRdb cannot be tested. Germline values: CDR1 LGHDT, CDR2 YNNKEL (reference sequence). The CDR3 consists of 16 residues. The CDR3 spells CASSLTGAHVQETQYF.

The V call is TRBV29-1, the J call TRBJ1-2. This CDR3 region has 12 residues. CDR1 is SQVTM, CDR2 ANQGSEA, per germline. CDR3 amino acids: CSVESRGRGYTF.

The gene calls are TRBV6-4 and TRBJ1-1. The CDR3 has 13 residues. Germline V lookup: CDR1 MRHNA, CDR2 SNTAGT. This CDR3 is CASAERLNTEAFF.

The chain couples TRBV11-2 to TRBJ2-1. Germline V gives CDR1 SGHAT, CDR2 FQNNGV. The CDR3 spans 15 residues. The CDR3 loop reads CASSLDSSSYNEQFF.

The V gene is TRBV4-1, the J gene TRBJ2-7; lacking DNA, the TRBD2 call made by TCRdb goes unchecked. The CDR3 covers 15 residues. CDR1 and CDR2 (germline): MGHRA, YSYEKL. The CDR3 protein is CASSQVAGTAYEQYF.

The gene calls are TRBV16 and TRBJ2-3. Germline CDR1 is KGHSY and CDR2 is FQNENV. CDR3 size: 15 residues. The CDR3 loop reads CASSQSSTFTDTQYF.

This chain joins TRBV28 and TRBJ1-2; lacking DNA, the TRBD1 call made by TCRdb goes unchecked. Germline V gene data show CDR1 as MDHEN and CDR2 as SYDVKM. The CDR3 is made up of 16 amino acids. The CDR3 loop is CASSPNYRVVSYGYTF.

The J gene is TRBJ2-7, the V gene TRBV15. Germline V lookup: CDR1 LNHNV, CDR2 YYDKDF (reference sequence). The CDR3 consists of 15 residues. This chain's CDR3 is CATSRFLGESYEQYF.

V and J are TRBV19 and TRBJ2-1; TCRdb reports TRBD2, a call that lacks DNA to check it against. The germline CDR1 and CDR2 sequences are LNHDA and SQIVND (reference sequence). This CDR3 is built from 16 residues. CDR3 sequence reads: CASSPLGTSGNGEQFF.

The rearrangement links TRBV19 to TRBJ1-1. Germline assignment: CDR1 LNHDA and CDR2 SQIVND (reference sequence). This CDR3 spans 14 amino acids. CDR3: CASSPRTGLLEAFF. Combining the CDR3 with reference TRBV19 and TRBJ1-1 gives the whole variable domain DGGITQSPKYLFRKEGQNVTLSCEQNLNHDAMYWYRQDPGQGLRLIYYSQIVNDFQKGDIAEGYSVSREKKESFPLTVTSAQKNPTAFYLCASSPRTGLLEAFFGQGTRLTVV.

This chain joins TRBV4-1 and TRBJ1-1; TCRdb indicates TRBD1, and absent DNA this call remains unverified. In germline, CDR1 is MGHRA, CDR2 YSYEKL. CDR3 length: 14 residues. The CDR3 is CASSQGVANTEAFF.

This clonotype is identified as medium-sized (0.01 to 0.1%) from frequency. CDR3 residues: CASSFDGAYEQYF. V gene TRBV6-5 combines with J gene TRBJ2-7. Germline-derived CDR1 and CDR2 are MNHEY and SVGAGI. This CDR3 is built from 13 residues.

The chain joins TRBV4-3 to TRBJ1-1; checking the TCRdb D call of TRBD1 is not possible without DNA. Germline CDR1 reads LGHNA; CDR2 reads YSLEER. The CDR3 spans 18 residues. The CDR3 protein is CASSQSATLRGGGTEAFF.

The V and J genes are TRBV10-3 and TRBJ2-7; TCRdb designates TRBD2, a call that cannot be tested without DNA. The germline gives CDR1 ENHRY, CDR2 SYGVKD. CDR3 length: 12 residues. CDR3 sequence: CATGLVTYEQYF.

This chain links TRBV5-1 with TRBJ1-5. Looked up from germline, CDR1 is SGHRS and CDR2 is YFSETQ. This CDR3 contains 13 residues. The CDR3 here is CASSSGLGEPQHF. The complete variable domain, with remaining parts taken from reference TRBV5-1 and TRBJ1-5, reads KAGVTQTPRYLIKTRGQQVTLSCSPISGHRSVSWYQQTPGQGLQFLFEYFSETQRNKGNFPGRFSGRQFSNSRSEMNVSTLELGDSALYLCASSSGLGEPQHFGDGTRLSIL.

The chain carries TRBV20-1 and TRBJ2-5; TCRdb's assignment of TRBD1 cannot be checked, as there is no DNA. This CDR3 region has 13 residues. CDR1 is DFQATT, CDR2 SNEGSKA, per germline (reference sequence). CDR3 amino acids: CSVSRGRKETQYF.